A single T cell receptor beta chain is shown here with its context. This CDR3 has 17 amino acids. Looked up from germline, CDR1 is LNHDA and CDR2 is SQIVND (reference sequence). With V trimmed by 5 bases and J by 6 bases, 15 bases remained unmatched. The sample belongs to a study of CD8 T cells in Susac syndrome. Random hexamers were used to reverse transcribe the RNA input (about 0.5 to 1 ug). Each CDR3 protein gets one entry after TCRdb re-called the immunoSEQ multiplex PCR reads with MiXCR. The top ten hold about 0.1% of the sample, which has about 190,000 distinct CDR3 sequences, 91% seen once. The chain uses TRBV19 and TRBJ1-1; 10 bases fit TRBD1. This receptor was identified in a human donor with Susac syndrome. What was sequenced was CD4+ T cells from PBMCs. CDR3 sequence (DNA): TGTGCCAGTAGTTCCCGACAGGGGGCGCGATCGAATGCTGAAGCTTTCTTT. Translated, it gives CASSSRQGARSNAEAFF.